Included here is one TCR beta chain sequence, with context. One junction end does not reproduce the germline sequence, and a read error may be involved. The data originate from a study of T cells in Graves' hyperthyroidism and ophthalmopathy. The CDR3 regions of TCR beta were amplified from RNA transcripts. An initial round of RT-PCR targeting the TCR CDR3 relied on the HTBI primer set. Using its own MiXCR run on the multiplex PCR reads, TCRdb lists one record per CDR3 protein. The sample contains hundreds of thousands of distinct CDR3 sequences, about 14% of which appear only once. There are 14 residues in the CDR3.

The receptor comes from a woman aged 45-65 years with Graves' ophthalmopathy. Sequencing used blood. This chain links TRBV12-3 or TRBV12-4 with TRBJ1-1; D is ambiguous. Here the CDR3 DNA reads TGTGCCGGCAGTTTTGGCGGCTCCTTCACTGAAGCTTTCTTT. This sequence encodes CAGSFGGSFTEAFF.